The subject of this entry is one TCR beta chain. This specimen belongs to a study of blood T cell repertoires in COVID-19. Study-level background: The origin of the acute and convalescent COVID-19 samples was the United States, Italy and Spain. From T cells, B-cell-depleted T cells, or PBMCs came the material, which was cDNA or gDNA.

Looked up from germline, CDR1 is SGHVS and CDR2 is FNYEAQ. The CDR3 has 19 amino acids. V lost 1 base, J lost 7 bases, and 13 bases stayed unmatched. Original processing methods: Counts of nucleated cells, estimated from reference gene primer amplification, were obtained. Generated by immunoSEQ multiplex PCR, the TCRdb table keeps only in-frame clones and is missing some. Clone size and V and J calls were adopted from that table, with D and trimming inferred from the DNA. The data show 300,000 to 350,000 clones, roughly 87% seen once. The rearrangement uses TRBV7-6 and TRBJ1-6; 10 bases are a match to TRBD1. The sequenced sample consisted of peripheral blood. This receptor was taken from a man younger than 35 with active or convalescent COVID-19. The CDR3 sequence is CASSLGPHQRQGANSPLHF. The CDR3 DNA reads as TGTGCCAGCAGCTTAGGCCCCCACCAAAGACAGGGGGCCAATTCACCCCTCCACTTT.